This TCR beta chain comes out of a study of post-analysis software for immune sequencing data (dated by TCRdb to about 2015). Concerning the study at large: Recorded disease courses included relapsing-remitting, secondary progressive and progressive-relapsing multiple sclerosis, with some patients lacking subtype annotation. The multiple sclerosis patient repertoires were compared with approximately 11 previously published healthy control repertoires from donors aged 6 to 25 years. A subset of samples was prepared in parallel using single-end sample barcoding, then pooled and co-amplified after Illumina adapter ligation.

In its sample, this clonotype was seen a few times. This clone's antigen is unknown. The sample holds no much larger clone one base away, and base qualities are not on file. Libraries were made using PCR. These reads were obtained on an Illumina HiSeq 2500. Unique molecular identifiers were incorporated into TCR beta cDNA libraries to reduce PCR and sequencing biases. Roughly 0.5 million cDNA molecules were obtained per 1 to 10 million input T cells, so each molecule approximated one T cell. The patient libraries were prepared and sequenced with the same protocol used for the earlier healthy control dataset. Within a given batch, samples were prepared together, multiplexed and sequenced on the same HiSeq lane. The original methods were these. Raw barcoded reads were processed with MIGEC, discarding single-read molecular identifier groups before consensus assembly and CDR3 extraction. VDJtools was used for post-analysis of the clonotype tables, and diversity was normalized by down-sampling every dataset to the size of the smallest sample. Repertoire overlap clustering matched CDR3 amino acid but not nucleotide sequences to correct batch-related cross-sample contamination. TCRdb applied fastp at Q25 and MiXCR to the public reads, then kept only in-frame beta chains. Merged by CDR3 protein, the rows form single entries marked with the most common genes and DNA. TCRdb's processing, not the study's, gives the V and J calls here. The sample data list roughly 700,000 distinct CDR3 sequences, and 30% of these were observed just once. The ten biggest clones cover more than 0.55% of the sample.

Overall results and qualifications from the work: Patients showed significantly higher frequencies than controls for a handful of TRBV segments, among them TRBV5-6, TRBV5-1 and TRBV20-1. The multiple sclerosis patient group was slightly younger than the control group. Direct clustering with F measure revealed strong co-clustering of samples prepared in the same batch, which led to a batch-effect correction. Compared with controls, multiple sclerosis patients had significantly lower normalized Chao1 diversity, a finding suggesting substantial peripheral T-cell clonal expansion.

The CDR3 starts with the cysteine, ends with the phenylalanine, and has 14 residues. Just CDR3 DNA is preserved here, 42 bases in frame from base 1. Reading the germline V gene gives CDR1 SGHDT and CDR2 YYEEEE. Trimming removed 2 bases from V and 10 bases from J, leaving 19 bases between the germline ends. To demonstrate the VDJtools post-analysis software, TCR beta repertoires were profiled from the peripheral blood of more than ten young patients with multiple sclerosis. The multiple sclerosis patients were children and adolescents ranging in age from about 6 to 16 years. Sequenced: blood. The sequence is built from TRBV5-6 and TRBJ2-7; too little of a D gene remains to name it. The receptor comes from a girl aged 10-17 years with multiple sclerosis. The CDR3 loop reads CASSFLGGEDTQYF. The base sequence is TGTGCCAGCAGCTTTCTCGGTGGGGAAGACACCCAGTACTTC.